A selection of T cell receptor beta chains follows, all from one sample in a study of blood T cell repertoires in COVID-19. Produced via immunoSEQ multiplex PCR; TCRdb's table is partial and in-frame only. The sample carries around 30,000 clones, around 89% recorded once. Input material: peripheral blood. These receptor sequences come from a woman aged 40 to 55 with active or convalescent COVID-19. Each CDR3 is given with its conserved first and last residue. Only some rows state a clone size, as once, few, many or a class for expanded clones.

V gene: TRBV9; clone size: .; J gene: TRBJ2-2; CDR3 protein: CASSVASSGGNTGELFF
V gene: TRBV28; clone size: .; J gene: TRBJ1-6; CDR3 protein: CASTGAQKYNSPLHF
V gene: TRBV19; clone size: .; J gene: TRBJ1-5; CDR3 protein: CASAWGGTGAVQPQHF
V gene: TRBV5-4; clone size: .; J gene: TRBJ2-5; CDR3 protein: CASSSQETQYF
V gene: TRBV5-1; clone size: .; J gene: TRBJ2-1; CDR3 protein: CASSNDYYNEQFF
V gene: TRBV6-2/TRBV6-3; clone size: .; J gene: TRBJ2-1; CDR3 protein: CASSYSGGPREQFF
V gene: TRBV7-6; clone size: .; J gene: TRBJ2-1; CDR3 protein: CASSLVASGEVEQFF
V gene: TRBV5-6; clone size: .; J gene: TRBJ1-5; CDR3 protein: CASSLWVSGGPQHF
V gene: TRBV7-9; clone size: few; J gene: TRBJ1-2; CDR3 protein: CASSSEADRGYGYTF
V gene: TRBV27; clone size: few; J gene: TRBJ2-3; CDR3 protein: CASRTGADTQYF
V gene: TRBV5-1; clone size: .; J gene: TRBJ1-2; CDR3 protein: CASAETGGADGYTF
V gene: TRBV7-2; clone size: .; J gene: TRBJ2-7; CDR3 protein: CASSLDSGGYEQYF
V gene: TRBV2; clone size: .; J gene: TRBJ1-1; CDR3 protein: CASSPRRQGSDTEAFF
V gene: TRBV28; clone size: .; J gene: TRBJ2-3; CDR3 protein: CASSFRGHRAPDTQYF
V gene: TRBV5-6; clone size: .; J gene: TRBJ1-5; CDR3 protein: CASSLGGTAGGWGGQPQHF
V gene: TRBV4-3; clone size: .; J gene: TRBJ2-3; CDR3 protein: CASSLGTSGVTDTQYF
V gene: TRBV11-1; clone size: .; J gene: TRBJ2-7; CDR3 protein: CASSLGQSSTYEQYF
V gene: TRBV28; clone size: .; J gene: TRBJ1-3; CDR3 protein: CASSFGDLQGISGNTIYF
V gene: TRBV5-1; clone size: .; J gene: TRBJ2-7; CDR3 protein: CASSLTSGSYEQYF
V gene: TRBV5-6; clone size: once; J gene: TRBJ1-1; CDR3 protein: CASRRTGSTEAFF
V gene: TRBV15; clone size: .; J gene: TRBJ1-4; CDR3 protein: CATSGGEGEKLFF
V gene: TRBV9; clone size: .; J gene: TRBJ1-4; CDR3 protein: CASSVAGSTNEKLFF
V gene: TRBV19; clone size: .; J gene: TRBJ2-1; CDR3 protein: CASSIVEAYNEQFF
V gene: TRBV11-2; clone size: few; J gene: TRBJ2-7; CDR3 protein: CASSSSGRDSGYF
V gene: TRBV5-1; clone size: .; J gene: TRBJ2-1; CDR3 protein: CASSPGSNRGPVEQFF
V gene: TRBV3-1/TRBV3-2; clone size: .; J gene: TRBJ1-1; CDR3 protein: CASSRTQAPAEAFF